Shown below are 25 T cell receptor beta chains from a single sample sequenced in a study of T cell clonotyping in hematopoietic cell transplantation. The data were produced by immunoSEQ multiplex PCR, yet TCRdb's version contains in-frame clones alone and is incomplete. Of about 76,000 clones in the sample, less than 96% were seen once. The time point denotes: recipient sample about 28 days before transplant, after cytoreduction. The specimen was peripheral blood mononuclear cells, collected before stem cell transplant. The receptors shown here come from a woman between 50 and 59 years old with acute myeloid leukemia. Some clones in this sample may be carry-over from other donors' samples.

This sequence joins TRBV6-5 and TRBJ2-5; 9 bases are shared with TRBD1. The closer fit of TRBJ2-7 to the DNA end suggests the J call may be wrong. Germline CDR1 reads MNHEY; CDR2 reads SVGAGI. The CDR3 extends over 14 amino acids. The CDR3 is CASRHRDRVAEQYF. Here the CDR3 DNA reads TGTGCCAGCAGGCACCGGGACAGGGTTGCCGAGCAGTACTTC.

The rearrangement joins TRBV12-5 to TRBJ2-3; D perhaps matches TRBD2 (5 bases). Germline lookup yields CDR1 LGHNT and CDR2 FRNRAP. This CDR3 region has 15 residues. V lost 6 bases and J lost 0, with 13 bases in between. The CDR3 bases are TGTGCTAGTGGATATGGACGGGGTAGCACAGATACGCAGTATTTT. This encodes CASGYGRGSTDTQYF.

This chain connects TRBV10-3 to TRBJ2-3, with 9 nucleotides matching TRBD2. Germline-derived CDR1 and CDR2 are ENHRY and SYGVKD. Losses at the gene ends were 6 bases for V and 2 bases for J; bases not matched to a gene: 6. CDR3 length: 15 amino acids. The CDR3 sequence is CAIRPTSGHTDTQYF. In DNA, the CDR3 is TGTGCCATCAGGCCGACTAGCGGCCACACAGATACGCAGTATTTT.

V gene TRBV9 combines with J gene TRBJ1-1; maybe TRBD1 (5 bases). The germline CDR1 and CDR2 sequences are SGDLS and YYNGEE. V was shortened by 0 bases and J by 6 bases, with 9 bases between the two germline ends. The CDR3 contains 13 residues. The CDR3 region has the DNA TGTGCCAGCAGCGTAGTTAGGGGCTCTGAAGCTTTCTTT. Its protein product is CASSVVRGSEAFF. Full variable domain (remainder filled in from reference TRBV9 and TRBJ1-1): DSGVTQTPKHLITATGQRVTLRCSPRSGDLSVYWYQQSLDQGLQFLIQYYNGEERAKGNILERFSAQQFPDLHSELNLSSLELGDSALYFCASSVVRGSEAFFGQGTRLTVV.

The genes are TRBV7-2 and TRBJ1-4; 7 nucleotides match TRBD1. The germline V gene has CDR1 SGHTA and CDR2 FQGNSA. With V trimmed by 5 bases and J by 5 bases, 8 bases remained unmatched. CDR3 length: 15 amino acids. The CDR3 is CASSIHRGTNEKLFF. The CDR3 nucleotides read TGTGCCAGCAGCATTCACAGGGGAACCAATGAAAAACTGTTTTTT.

The CDR3 spells CASSIVERTGNQPQHF. The CDR3 nucleotides read TGTGCCAGTAGTATAGTAGAGAGGACAGGGAATCAGCCCCAGCATTTT. V and J are TRBV19 and TRBJ1-5; 8 nucleotides align to TRBD1. Germline V gene data show CDR1 as LNHDA and CDR2 as SQIVND (reference sequence). Unmatched junction bases numbered 6, after V lost 1 base and J lost 4 bases. The CDR3 loop spans 16 amino acids.

This clone was picked up one time. The chain combines TRBV6-1 with TRBJ1-2, with 7 positions matching TRBD1. The CDR3 loop spans 13 amino acids. V was pared by 6 bases and J by 4 bases, with 5 bases of the junction left unmatched. The germline CDR1 and CDR2 sequences are MNHNS and SASEGT. The CDR3 nucleotides read TGTGCCAGCAGCCCTACAGGGGCCTATGGCTACACCTTC. Its protein is CASSPTGAYGYTF.

The CDR3 spells CASRGPGELFF. The CDR3 DNA is TGTGCCAGCAGGGGGCCGGGGGAGCTGTTTTTT. The chain couples TRBV6-5 to TRBJ2-2, with TRBD1 as a possible D gene (5 bases). Per germline, CDR1 MNHEY and CDR2 SVGAGI. CDR3 length: 11 residues. Trimming took off 6 bases at V and 8 bases at J, with 7 bases between the two ends.

This chain joins TRBV2 and TRBJ2-1, with TRBD2 identical over 8 bases. Trimming took 7 bases from V and 4 from J; bases not matched to a gene: 3. CDR1 and CDR2 from the germline V gene are SNHLY and FYNNEI. The CDR3 is 13 residues long. DNA of the CDR3: TGTGCCAGCAAGGCTAGCGGGTACAATGAGCAGTTCTTC. Translated: CASKASGYNEQFF.

The chain combines TRBV6-5 with TRBJ1-4; D ambiguous. This CDR3 spans 15 amino acids. Trimming took 0 bases from V and 8 from J, leaving 13 bases between them. Germline V gene data show CDR1 as MNHEY and CDR2 as SVGAGI. CDR3 residues: CASSYSTGRQEKLFF. The CDR3 bases are TGTGCCAGCAGTTACTCCACGGGAAGGCAGGAAAAACTGTTTTTT.

The J gene is TRBJ1-5, the V gene TRBV19; D is perhaps TRBD1 (6 bases). V was shortened by 3 bases and J by 3 bases, with 18 bases between the two germline ends. CDR3 size: 17 residues. CDR1 is LNHDA, CDR2 SQIVND, per germline (reference sequence). CDR3 DNA: TGTGCCAGTAGTATGGCCGCCTCCGACAGGACCAATCAGCCCCAGCATTTT. Protein sequence: CASSMAASDRTNQPQHF.

The chain carries TRBV6-1 and TRBJ1-1, with no clear D. The germline V and J ends were trimmed by 8 bases and 1 base, with 17 bases remaining between them. The CDR3 length is 15 residues. CDR1 is MNHNS, CDR2 SASEGT, per germline. CDR3 sequence: CASGKGAGSNTEAFF. The CDR3 coding sequence is TGTGCCAGCGGAAAAGGAGCGGGGTCGAACACTGAAGCTTTCTTT.

The chain is built from TRBV5-4 and TRBJ1-1; D unclear. Trimming took off 2 bases at V and 4 bases at J, with 3 bases between the two ends. This CDR3 region has 11 residues. Germline values: CDR1 SGHNT, CDR2 YYREEE (reference sequence). CDR3 coding DNA: TGTGCCAGCAGCTTCCTCACTGAAGCTTTCTTT. Its translation is CASSFLTEAFF.

This rearrangement joins TRBV6-6 to TRBJ2-7; 10 bases line up with TRBD1. The CDR3 contains 14 residues. With 8 bases clipped from V and 5 bases from J, the junction kept 9 bases outside the gene matches. Looked up from germline, CDR1 is MNHNY and CDR2 is SVGAGI (reference sequence). This CDR3 reads CASLNRDRGDEQYF. The CDR3 nucleotides read TGTGCCAGCCTGAACCGGGACAGGGGTGACGAGCAGTACTTC.

The chain has TRBV6-5 and TRBJ1-1; 8 bases line up with TRBD1. The V gene's germline CDR1 is MNHEY and CDR2 SVGAGI. J gave up 4 bases and V 6 bases, and 4 bases lay outside the gene matches. This CDR3 is 13 amino acids long. The CDR3 nucleotides read TGTGCCAGCAGCCGACAGGGGACCACTGAAGCTTTCTTT. Translation gives CASSRQGTTEAFF.

V and J are TRBV30 and TRBJ1-2; TRBD1 is a possible D gene (6 bases). From germline, CDR1 is GTSNPN and CDR2 SVGIG (reference sequence). The V end lost 0 bases, the J end lost 1 base, and 9 bases lay between the germline ends. The CDR3 sequence is 14 residues long. As DNA, the CDR3 is TGTGCCTGGAGTGTCACAGGGATTAACTATGGCTACACCTTC. As protein: CAWSVTGINYGYTF.

CDR3 bases: TGTGCCAGCAGCTTAGGCTCCAGTATCTACGAGCAGTACTTC. The encoded protein is CASSLGSSIYEQYF. The chain links TRBV7-9 to TRBJ2-7; D gene uncertain. Between the trimmed V and J ends, which lost 1 base and 3 bases, there was a span of 10 bases. Germline CDR1 and CDR2: SEHNR and FQNEAQ (reference sequence). The CDR3 is 14 residues long.

This chain uses TRBV30 with TRBJ2-3; 10 bases line up with TRBD2. The V gene end was trimmed by 4 bases and the J gene end by 2 bases; junction bases not matched to a gene: 3. This CDR3 is built from 14 residues. CDR1 is GTSNPN, CDR2 SVGIG, per germline (reference sequence). The chain's CDR3 is CAWIGLADTDTQYF. The CDR3 DNA is TGTGCCTGGATCGGACTAGCGGACACAGATACGCAGTATTTT.

The genes are TRBV7-2 and TRBJ2-7; 14 bases align to TRBD2. V lost 4 bases, J lost 4 bases, and 0 bases stayed unmatched. Germline CDR1 SGHTA, CDR2 FQGNSA. This CDR3 has 14 residues. The CDR3 is CASSWTSGRYEQYF. The CDR3 nucleotides read TGTGCCAGCAGCTGGACTAGCGGGAGGTACGAGCAGTACTTC.

In this sample, this clone turned up once. The chain couples TRBV5-1 to TRBJ1-6; 10 bases map to TRBD1. Trimming at V came to 6 bases and at J to 7 bases, leaving 10 bases not matched to a gene. CDR1 is SGHRS and CDR2 is YFSETQ in the germline V gene. The CDR3 length is 16 residues. The CDR3 is CASKPLGTGENSPLHF. The CDR3 DNA follows: TGCGCCAGCAAACCCCTTGGGACAGGGGAAAATTCACCCCTCCACTTT.

The V and J genes are TRBV4-1 and TRBJ2-7; 10 positions match TRBD2. Germline CDR1 is MGHRA and CDR2 is YSYEKL. This CDR3 spans 19 amino acids. J lost 2 bases, V lost 5 bases, and 18 bases had no gene match. The CDR3 nucleotides are TGCGCCAGCAGCGACCCCCAACGTAGCGGGAGGCACCTACCCTACGAGCAGTACTTC. Translating gives CASSDPQRSGRHLPYEQYF.

The chain carries TRBV29-1 and TRBJ2-2; D is uncertain. CDR1 SQVTM and CDR2 ANQGSEA come from the germline V gene. Trimming shortened V by 4 bases and J by 2 bases, and 11 bases separated the two germline ends. The CDR3 is made up of 14 amino acids. Written as DNA, the CDR3 is TGCAGCGTTGTAGACTTACTCAACACCGGGGAGCTGTTTTTT. Its translation is CSVVDLLNTGELFF.

The chain couples TRBV2 to TRBJ1-6, with D unclear. The germline V gene encodes CDR1 SNHLY and CDR2 FYNNEI. The CDR3 has 15 residues. V was shortened by 7 bases and J by 2 bases, with 12 bases between the two germline ends. CDR3 residues: CASIPRPTYNSPLHF. CDR3 coding DNA: TGTGCCAGCATACCCCGGCCGACCTATAATTCACCCCTCCACTTT.

This clone has a single count. The chain couples TRBV5-6 to TRBJ1-2; 8 bases match TRBD1. The CDR3 sequence is 17 residues long. Looked up from germline, CDR1 is SGHDT and CDR2 is YYEEEE. V lost 0 bases to trimming and J lost 5 bases; unmatched junction nucleotides: 12. CDR3 nucleotide sequence: TGTGCCAGCAGCTTGGGGGATGGCAGGGGGCGCGGGTATGGCTACACCTTC. Translating gives CASSLGDGRGRGYGYTF.

The chain links TRBV27 to TRBJ2-7, with 10 bases aligning to TRBD2. Looked up from germline, CDR1 is MNHEY and CDR2 is SMNVEV (reference sequence). V was clipped by 8 bases and J by 4 bases; unmatched bases: 14. The CDR3 has 16 residues. This chain's CDR3 is CASSLDRTSGKYEQYF. The CDR3 bases are TGTGCCAGCTCCCTCGACCGGACTAGCGGAAAATACGAGCAGTACTTC.